This T cell receptor beta chain stems from a study of T cell changes during pregnancy in multiple sclerosis. Profiled with immunoSEQ multiplex PCR; TCRdb holds only in-frame clones, not every one. The sample has over 50,000 clones; approximately 90% are singletons. V shed 4 bases, J shed 0 bases, and the junction held 4 bases outside the gene matches. CDR3 length: 16 residues. Germline V CDR1 and CDR2: MDHEN, SYDVKM. V gene TRBV28 combines with J gene TRBJ2-3, with 10 nucleotides matching TRBD1. The TCR originated in a human donor whose cells served as feeder cells for cultures in a pregnancy study. Sequenced material: peripheral blood from another person, used as feeder cells. The CDR3 spells CASSYRDRGSTDTQYF. DNA for the CDR3: TGTGCCAGCAGTTATCGGGACAGGGGAAGCACAGATACGCAGTATTTT.